Listed below are T cell receptor beta chains from one sample, sequenced in a study of T-cell reconstitution after alpha-beta-depleted transplantation in children. TCRdb used MiXCR to reprocess the PCR reads, holding one entry per CDR3 protein. The sample yields 60,000 to 80,000 distinct CDR3 sequences, about 7.3% seen once. The specimen was PBMCs from the stem cell graft donor, collected from the stem cell graft. The receptor set was obtained from a human donor who donated a stem cell graft to a child with acute lymphoblastic leukemia. Both conserved end residues are part of each CDR3. The D gene is left open where the match is weak. For some rows the clone size is stated as once, few or many, or as a class when expanded; others skip it.

size	length	D	V	J	CDR3	DNA
many	13	-	TRBV5-1	TRBJ2-4	CASSLIPDGIQYF	TGCGCCAGCAGCTTGATCCCGGATGGGATTCAGTACTTC
many	15	-	TRBV4-1	TRBJ1-2	CASSQVSTVNYGYTF	TGCGCCAGCAGCCAAGTAAGCACAGTAAACTATGGCTACACCTTC
many	13	TRBD2	TRBV27	TRBJ2-7	CASSGTIGYEQYF	TGTGCCAGCAGTGGGACTATCGGCTACGAGCAGTACTTC
-	15	-	TRBV19	TRBJ1-6	CATRTASSYNSPLHF	TGTGCCACCAGGACCGCTAGCTCCTATAATTCACCCCTCCACTTT
many	13	TRBD2	TRBV7-2	TRBJ2-1	CASVSGTDVEQFF	TGTGCCAGCGTCAGCGGGACCGACGTCGAGCAGTTCTTC
many	15	-	TRBV6-5	TRBJ2-7	CASSYNWGRPGEQYF	TGTGCCAGCAGTTACAATTGGGGGCGCCCGGGCGAGCAGTACTTC
many	16	TRBD1	TRBV7-9	TRBJ1-2	CASSFLSGGSNYGYTF	TGTGCCAGCAGCTTCCTCTCAGGGGGCTCCAACTATGGCTACACCTTC
many	14	TRBD2	TRBV2	TRBJ2-1	CASSVGGALNEQFF	TGTGCCAGCAGTGTCGGGGGGGCGCTCAATGAGCAGTTCTTC
many	13	-	TRBV20-1	TRBJ1-1	CSATGPPNTEAFF	TGCAGTGCTACGGGACCCCCGAACACTGAAGCTTTCTTT
many	18	-	TRBV15	TRBJ2-3	CATSREGVRLPYTDTQYF	TGTGCCACCAGCAGAGAAGGGGTGAGGCTCCCGTACACAGATACGCAGTATTTT
-	12	-	TRBV9	TRBJ1-6	CASSEVDSPLHF	TGTGCCAGCAGTGAGGTTGATTCACCCCTCCACTTT
many	17	TRBD2	TRBV14	TRBJ2-3	CASSARFLAVAGDTQYF	TGTGCCAGCAGCGCCCGCTTCCTAGCGGTGGCCGGAGATACGCAGTATTTT
many	15	TRBD1	TRBV6-2/TRBV6-3	TRBJ1-1	CASSYSGQGSGEAFF	TGTGCCAGCAGTTACTCGGGACAGGGATCGGGTGAAGCTTTCTTT
many	15	TRBD2	TRBV14	TRBJ2-1	CASSYRGGPVNEQFF	TGTGCCAGCAGTTATCGGGGGGGCCCGGTGAATGAGCAGTTCTTC
many	15	TRBD2	TRBV14	TRBJ2-1	CASSQPGLVYNEQFF	TGTGCCAGCAGCCAGCCGGGACTAGTCTACAATGAGCAGTTCTTC
many	15	TRBD1	TRBV20-1	TRBJ1-5	CSATGQGADNQPQHF	TGCAGTGCTACGGGACAGGGGGCGGACAATCAGCCCCAGCATTTT
-	16	TRBD2	TRBV6-1	TRBJ2-1	CASRLRLAGGQNEQFF	TGTGCCAGCAGACTAAGACTAGCGGGGGGGCAGAATGAGCAGTTCTTC
many	14	-	TRBV9	TRBJ2-3	CASSVTTAPDTQYF	TGTGCCAGCAGCGTAACGACTGCCCCAGATACGCAGTATTTT
many	18	TRBD2	TRBV20-1	TRBJ2-5	CSARAKRESPITEETQYF	TGCAGTGCTAGAGCTAAGCGGGAGAGCCCAATCACCGAAGAGACCCAGTACTTC
many	15	TRBD2	TRBV12-3/TRBV12-4	TRBJ2-7	CASSRLAGSTYEQYF	TGTGCCAGCAGCCGACTAGCGGGGAGCACCTACGAGCAGTACTTC
many	14	-	TRBV11-1	TRBJ2-7	CASSLESRTYEQYF	TGTGCCAGCAGCTTAGAGTCCAGGACCTACGAGCAGTACTTC
many	12	-	TRBV20-1	TRBJ2-1	CSANRVSNEQFF	TGCAGTGCTAACAGGGTGTCGAATGAGCAGTTCTTC
few	12	-	TRBV29-1	TRBJ1-2	CSVEGQRYGYTF	TGCAGCGTTGAAGGACAGCGCTATGGCTACACCTTC